The clone carrying this T cell receptor beta chain was counted many times. Its antigen is as yet unknown. The CDR3 has 14 amino acids. Trimming cost V 4 bases and J 2 bases; bases outside gene matches: 1. These data are taken from a study of T-cell reconstitution after alpha-beta-depleted transplantation in children. Study results and caveats: It was newly produced T cells that mostly accounted for T-cell counts and diversity one year after transplant. Several hundred expanded graft clones reportedly supplied alpha-beta T cells about two months after transplant. High day-60 TCRbeta diversity in some patients came from surviving recipient T cells and thymic progenitors.

Unique molecular identifiers were incorporated into the prepared TCRbeta library. TCRdb reanalysed the PCR reads using MiXCR and keeps one entry per CDR3 protein. The sample lists about 210,000 distinct CDR3 sequences, 17% occurring once. The sequencing here drew on PBMCs, mostly from graft donor cells, taken 360 days after TCRalphabeta/CD19-depleted stem cell transplant. The gene calls are TRBV12-3 or TRBV12-4 and TRBJ2-1, with TRBD2 matching 8 bases. This TCR was recovered from a male patient under 10 years old who had a stem cell transplant for acute lymphoblastic leukemia, so the T cells may come from the graft donor. This CDR3 is CASSSGLAYNEQFF. In nucleotides, the CDR3 is TGTGCCAGCAGTTCGGGACTAGCCTACAATGAGCAGTTCTTC.